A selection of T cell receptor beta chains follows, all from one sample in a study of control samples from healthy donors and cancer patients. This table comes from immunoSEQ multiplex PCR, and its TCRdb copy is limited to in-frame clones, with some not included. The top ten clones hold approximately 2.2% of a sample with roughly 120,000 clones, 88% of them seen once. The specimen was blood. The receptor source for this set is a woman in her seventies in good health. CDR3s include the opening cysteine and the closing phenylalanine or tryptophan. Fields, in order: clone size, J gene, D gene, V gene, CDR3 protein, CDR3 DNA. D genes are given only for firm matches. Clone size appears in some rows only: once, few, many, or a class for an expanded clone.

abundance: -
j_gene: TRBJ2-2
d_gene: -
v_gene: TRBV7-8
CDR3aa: CASSLVGSNTGELFF
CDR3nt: TGTGCCAGCAGCTTAGTGGGTTCGAACACCGGGGAGCTGTTTTTT

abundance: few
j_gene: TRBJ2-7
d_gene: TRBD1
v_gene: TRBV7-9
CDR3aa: CASSLVFGQGTYEQYF
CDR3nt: TGTGCCAGCAGCTTAGTTTTCGGACAGGGGACTTACGAGCAGTACTTC

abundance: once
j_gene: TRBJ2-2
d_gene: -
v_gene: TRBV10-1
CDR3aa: CASSERRTGELFF
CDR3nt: TGCGCCAGCAGTGAGCGGCGCACCGGGGAGCTGTTTTTT

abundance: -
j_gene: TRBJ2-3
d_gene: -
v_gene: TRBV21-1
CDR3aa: CASSGPPLAGPVGSTDTQYF
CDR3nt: TGTGCCAGCAGCGGGCCGCCACTAGCGGGCCCCGTTGGCAGCACAGATACGCAGTATTTT

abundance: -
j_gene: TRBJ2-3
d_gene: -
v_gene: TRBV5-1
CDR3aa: CASSSRSWGASTDTQYF
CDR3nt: TGCGCCAGCAGCTCCCGCTCTTGGGGAGCGAGCACAGATACGCAGTATTTT

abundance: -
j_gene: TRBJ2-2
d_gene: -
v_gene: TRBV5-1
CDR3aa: CASSLRQRTGELFF
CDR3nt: TGCGCCAGCAGCTTGCGACAGAGAACCGGGGAGCTGTTTTTT

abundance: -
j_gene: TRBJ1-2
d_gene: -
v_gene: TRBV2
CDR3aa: CASSVRGFVGYTF
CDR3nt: TGTGCCAGCAGTGTCCGGGGTTTCGTCGGCTACACCTTC

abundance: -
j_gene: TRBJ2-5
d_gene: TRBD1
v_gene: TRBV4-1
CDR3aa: CASSQTGGETQYF
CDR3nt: TGCGCCAGCAGCCAGACAGGGGGCGAGACCCAGTACTTC

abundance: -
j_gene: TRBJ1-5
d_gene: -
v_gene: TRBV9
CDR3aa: CASSPGYSNQPQHF
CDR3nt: TGTGCCAGCAGCCCGGGATATAGCAATCAGCCCCAGCATTTT

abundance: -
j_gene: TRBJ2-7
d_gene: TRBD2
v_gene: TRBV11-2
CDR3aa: CASSLAGGAYEQYF
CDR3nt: TGTGCCAGCAGCTTGGCGGGGGGGGCCTACGAGCAGTACTTC